This T cell receptor beta chain came from a study of CD8 T cells in ankylosing spondylitis. TCRdb processed the 5' RACE reads anew with MiXCR; each CDR3 protein has one entry. The data hold about 800,000 distinct CDR3 sequences, with 10% to 15% observed a single time. Concerning this clonotype: Antigen unknown.

Overall study results and limits: There was a TCR beta motif, made of eight highly homologous variants, that appeared characteristic of ankylosing spondylitis blood.

V was clipped by 4 bases and J by 0 bases; unmatched bases: 7. Germline CDR1 and CDR2: SGHAT and FQNNGV. This CDR3 spans 18 amino acids. The V and J genes are TRBV11-2 and TRBJ2-3; 13 bases are a match to TRBD2. The TCR originated in a male donor with ankylosing spondylitis. Sequencing used blood, either unsorted or a sorted T cell fraction (not recorded which). In DNA form, the CDR3 reads TGTGCCAGCAGCTACGGACTAGCGGGAGCACCAAGCACAGATACGCAGTATTTT. It yields the protein CASSYGLAGAPSTDTQYF.